This T cell receptor beta chain was retrieved from a study of blood T cell repertoires in COVID-19. Background on the study: There were acute and convalescent COVID-19 samples, and they came from the United States, Italy and Spain.

Sequenced by immunoSEQ multiplex PCR; TCRdb stores in-frame clones only, minus some. The sample consists of roughly 430,000 clones, approximately 91% of them appearing once. The study assigned cohorts using participant-reported clinical history. The CDR3 totals 17 residues. The sample taken for sequencing was PBMCs or T cells enriched from blood (not recorded which). The TCR sequence derives from a woman between 18 and 29 years old who had been exposed to COVID-19. The chain couples TRBV1 to TRBJ2-7; the D segment call TRBD1 is taken from the table without a DNA check. TRBV1 is given as a pseudogene. Written as DNA, the CDR3 is TGCACCAGCAGCCAAAGGGGGCCCAGTACGAGAGTGTACGAGCAGTACTTC. Protein: CTSSQRGPSTRVYEQYF.